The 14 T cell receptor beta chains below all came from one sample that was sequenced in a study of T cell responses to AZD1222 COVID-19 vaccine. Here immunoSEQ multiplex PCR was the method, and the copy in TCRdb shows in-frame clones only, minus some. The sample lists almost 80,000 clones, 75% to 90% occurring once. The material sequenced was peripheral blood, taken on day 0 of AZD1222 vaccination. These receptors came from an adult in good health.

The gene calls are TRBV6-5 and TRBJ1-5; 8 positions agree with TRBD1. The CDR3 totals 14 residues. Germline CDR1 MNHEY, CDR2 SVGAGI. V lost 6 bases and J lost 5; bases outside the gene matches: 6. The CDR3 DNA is TGTGCCAGCAGCCGGAACAGGGGGGATCAGCCCCAGCATTTT. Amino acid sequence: CASSRNRGDQPQHF.

Here the CDR3 DNA reads TGTGCCAGCAGCACCCGAGCGGGAATGACAGATACGCAGTATTTT. Protein: CASSTRAGMTDTQYF. J is TRBJ2-3 and V is TRBV9; 7 bases align to TRBD2. Germline assignment: CDR1 SGDLS and CDR2 YYNGEE. This CDR3 has 15 amino acids. V lost 4 bases to trimming and J lost 3 bases; unmatched junction nucleotides: 8.

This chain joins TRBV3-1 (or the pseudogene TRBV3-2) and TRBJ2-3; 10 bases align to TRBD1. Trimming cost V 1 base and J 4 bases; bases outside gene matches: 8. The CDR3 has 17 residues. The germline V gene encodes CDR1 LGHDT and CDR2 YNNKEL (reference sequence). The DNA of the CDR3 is TGTGCCAGCAGCCAAGGAGGGGGACAGGGGTTCGCAGATACGCAGTATTTT. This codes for CASSQGGGQGFADTQYF.

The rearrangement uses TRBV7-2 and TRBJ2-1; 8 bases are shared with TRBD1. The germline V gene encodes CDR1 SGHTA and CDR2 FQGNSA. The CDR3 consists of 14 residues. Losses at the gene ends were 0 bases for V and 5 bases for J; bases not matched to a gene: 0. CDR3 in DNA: TGTGCCAGCAGCTTAGCCAGGGGGCACAATGAGCAGTTCTTC. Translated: CASSLARGHNEQFF.

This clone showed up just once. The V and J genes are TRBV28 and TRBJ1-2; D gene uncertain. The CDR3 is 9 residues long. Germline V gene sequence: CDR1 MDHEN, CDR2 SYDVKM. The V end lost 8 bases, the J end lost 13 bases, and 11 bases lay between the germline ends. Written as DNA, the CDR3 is TGTGCCAGCGGGTCCGTTCGCACCTTC. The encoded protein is CASGSVRTF.

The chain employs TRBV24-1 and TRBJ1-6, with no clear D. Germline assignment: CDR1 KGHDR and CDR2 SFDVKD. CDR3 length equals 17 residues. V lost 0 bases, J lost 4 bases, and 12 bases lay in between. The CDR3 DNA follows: TGTGCCACCAGTGATTTGCAGAGGGCCCGTTATAATTCACCCCTCCACTTT. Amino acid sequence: CATSDLQRARYNSPLHF.

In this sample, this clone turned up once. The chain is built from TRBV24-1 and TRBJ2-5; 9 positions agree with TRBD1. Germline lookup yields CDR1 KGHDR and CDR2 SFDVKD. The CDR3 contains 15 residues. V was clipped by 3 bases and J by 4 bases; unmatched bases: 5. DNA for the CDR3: TGTGCCACCAGTGATCCGACAGGGGGGCGAGAGACCCAGTACTTC. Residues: CATSDPTGGRETQYF.

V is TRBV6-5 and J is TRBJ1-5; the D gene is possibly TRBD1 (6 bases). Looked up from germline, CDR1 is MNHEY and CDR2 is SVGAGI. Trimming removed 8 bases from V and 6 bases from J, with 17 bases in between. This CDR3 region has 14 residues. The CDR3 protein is CASQGTALVQPQHF. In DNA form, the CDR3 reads TGTGCCAGCCAGGGGACGGCGTTGGTTCAGCCCCAGCATTTT.

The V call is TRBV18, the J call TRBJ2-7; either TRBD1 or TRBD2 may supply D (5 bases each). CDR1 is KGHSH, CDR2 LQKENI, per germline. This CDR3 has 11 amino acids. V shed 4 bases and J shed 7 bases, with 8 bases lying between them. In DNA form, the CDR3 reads TGTGCCAGCTCACTGGGGGAAGAGCAGTACTTC. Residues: CASSLGEEQYF.

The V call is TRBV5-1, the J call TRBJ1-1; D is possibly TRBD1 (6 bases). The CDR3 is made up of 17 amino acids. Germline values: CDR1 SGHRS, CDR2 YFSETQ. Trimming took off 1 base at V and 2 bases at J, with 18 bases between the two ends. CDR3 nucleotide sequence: TGCGCCAGCAGCTTGCGTTTAGCCGGGACAATAAACACTGAAGCTTTCTTT. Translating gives CASSLRLAGTINTEAFF.

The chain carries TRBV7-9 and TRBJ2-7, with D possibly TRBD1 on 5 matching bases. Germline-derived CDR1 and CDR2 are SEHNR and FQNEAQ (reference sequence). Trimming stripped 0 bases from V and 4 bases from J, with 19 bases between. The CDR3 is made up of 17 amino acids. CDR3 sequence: CASSLAFIDSPAYEQYF. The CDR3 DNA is TGTGCCAGCAGCTTAGCGTTTATCGACAGCCCAGCTTACGAGCAGTACTTC.

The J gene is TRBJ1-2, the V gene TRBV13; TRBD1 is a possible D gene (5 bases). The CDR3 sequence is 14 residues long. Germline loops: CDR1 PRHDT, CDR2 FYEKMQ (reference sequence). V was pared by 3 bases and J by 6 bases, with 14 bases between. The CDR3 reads CASSFREGPNGYTF. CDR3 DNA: TGTGCCAGCAGCTTCAGGGAAGGACCCAATGGCTACACCTTC.

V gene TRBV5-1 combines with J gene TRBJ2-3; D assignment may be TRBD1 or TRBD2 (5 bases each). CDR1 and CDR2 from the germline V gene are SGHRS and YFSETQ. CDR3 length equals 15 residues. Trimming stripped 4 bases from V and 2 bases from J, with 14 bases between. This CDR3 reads CASSPLSGTTDTQYF. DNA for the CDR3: TGCGCCAGCAGCCCCCTTTCTGGGACCACAGATACGCAGTATTTT.

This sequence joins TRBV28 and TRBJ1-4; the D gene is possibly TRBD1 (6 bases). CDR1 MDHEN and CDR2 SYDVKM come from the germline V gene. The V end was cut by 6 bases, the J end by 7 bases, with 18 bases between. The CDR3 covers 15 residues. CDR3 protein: CASSPGGGGGEKLFF. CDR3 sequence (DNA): TGTGCCAGCAGCCCCGGGGGGGGAGGGGGTGAAAAACTGTTTTTT.